The clone carrying this T cell receptor (beta chain) was counted a few times. The CDR3 loop spans 15 amino acids. V was pared by 5 bases and J by 0 bases, with 2 bases of the junction left unmatched. Per germline, CDR1 MDHEN and CDR2 SYDVKM. This entry is derived from a study of T cell responses to AZD1222 COVID-19 vaccine. Clones were sequenced by immunoSEQ multiplex PCR, and TCRdb holds only the in-frame ones, with some missing. The sample records tens of thousands of clones, about 82% being singletons. V is TRBV28 and J is TRBJ2-5; TRBD1 matches at 11 bases. The TCR comes from an adult in good health. The source material was peripheral blood, sampled on day 0 of AZD1222 vaccination. In nucleotides, the CDR3 is TGTGCCAGCAGTGGGGACAGGGGGGACCAAGAGACCCAGTACTTC. It encodes CASSGDRGDQETQYF.